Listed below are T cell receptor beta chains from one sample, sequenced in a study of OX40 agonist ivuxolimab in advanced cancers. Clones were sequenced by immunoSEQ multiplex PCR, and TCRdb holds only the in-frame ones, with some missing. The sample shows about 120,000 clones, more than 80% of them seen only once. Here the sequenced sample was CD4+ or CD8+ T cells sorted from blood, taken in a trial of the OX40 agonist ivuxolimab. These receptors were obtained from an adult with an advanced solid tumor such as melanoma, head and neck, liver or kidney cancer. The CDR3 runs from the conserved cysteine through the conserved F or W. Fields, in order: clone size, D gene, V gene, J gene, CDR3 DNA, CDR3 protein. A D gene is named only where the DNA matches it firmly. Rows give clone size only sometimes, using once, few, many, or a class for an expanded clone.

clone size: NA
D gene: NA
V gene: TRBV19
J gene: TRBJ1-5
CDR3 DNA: TGTGCCAGTACTCCAAGGACAGATAGCAATCAGCCCCAGCATTTT
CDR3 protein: CASTPRTDSNQPQHF

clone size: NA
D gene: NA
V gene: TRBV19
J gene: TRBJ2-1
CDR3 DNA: TGTGCCAGTACGTCCAACAGACTTCTCTACAATGAGCAGTTCTTC
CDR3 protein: CASTSNRLLYNEQFF

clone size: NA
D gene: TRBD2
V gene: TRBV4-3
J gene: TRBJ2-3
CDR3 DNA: TGCGCCAGCAGCCAAGTGCGGGGGGCCTTACGAGATACGCAGTATTTT
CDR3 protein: CASSQVRGALRDTQYF

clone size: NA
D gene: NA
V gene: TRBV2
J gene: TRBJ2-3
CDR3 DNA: TGTGCCAGCAGTCCCGAGCCCACAGATACGCAGTATTTT
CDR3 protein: CASSPEPTDTQYF

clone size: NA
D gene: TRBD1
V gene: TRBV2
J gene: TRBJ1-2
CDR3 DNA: TGTGCCAGCAGTGAAGCGCTTGGGACAGGGAGCAGTAACTATGGCTACACCTTC
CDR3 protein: CASSEALGTGSSNYGYTF

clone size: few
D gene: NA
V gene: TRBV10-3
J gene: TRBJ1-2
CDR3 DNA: TGTGCCATCAGTGTGAGGGATGATGGCTACACCTTC
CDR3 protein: CAISVRDDGYTF

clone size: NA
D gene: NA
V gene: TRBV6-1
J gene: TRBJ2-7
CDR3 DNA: TGTGCCACCGAAGGAACAACAGGAACCTACGAGCAGTACTTC
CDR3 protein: CATEGTTGTYEQYF

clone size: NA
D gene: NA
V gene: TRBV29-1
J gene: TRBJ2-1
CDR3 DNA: TGCAGCGTACCGCGACCCCCGGACGGACCCTACAATGAGCAGTTCTTC
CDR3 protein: CSVPRPPDGPYNEQFF

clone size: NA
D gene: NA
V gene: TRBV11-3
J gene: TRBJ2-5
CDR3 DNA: TGTGCCAGCAGCTTTTCAGGGGGGCAGGAGACCCAGTACTTC
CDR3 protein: CASSFSGGQETQYF

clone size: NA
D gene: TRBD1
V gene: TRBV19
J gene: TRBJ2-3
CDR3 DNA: TGTGCCAGTAGTGGACAGGGGGCGGGAGATACGCAGTATTTT
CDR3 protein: CASSGQGAGDTQYF

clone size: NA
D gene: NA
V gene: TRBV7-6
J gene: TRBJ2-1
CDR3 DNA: TGTGCCAGCAGCTTAACATCCAGGGGCGGTGAGCAGTTCTTC
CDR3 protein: CASSLTSRGGEQFF

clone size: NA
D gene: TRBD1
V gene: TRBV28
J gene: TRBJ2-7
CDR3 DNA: TGTGCCAGCACCGTGGGACAGAACTACGAGCAGTACTTC
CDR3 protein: CASTVGQNYEQYF

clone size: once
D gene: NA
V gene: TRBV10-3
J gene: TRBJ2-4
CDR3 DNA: TGTGCCATCAGTGAGTCGCACGCAGCCAAAAACATTCAGTACTTC
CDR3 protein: CAISESHAAKNIQYF

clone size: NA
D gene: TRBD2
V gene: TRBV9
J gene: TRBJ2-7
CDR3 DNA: TGTGCCAGCAGCGTAGGCCGGGGGGAGGTTTACGAGCAGTACTTC
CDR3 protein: CASSVGRGEVYEQYF

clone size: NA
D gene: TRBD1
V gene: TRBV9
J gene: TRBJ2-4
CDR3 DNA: TGTGCCAGCAGCGTGAATTGGGACAGGGGAGACATTCAGTACTTC
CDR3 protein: CASSVNWDRGDIQYF

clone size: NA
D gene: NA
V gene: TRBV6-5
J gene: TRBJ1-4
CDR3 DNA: TGTGCCAGCAGTTACTCGGGGATCTCTAATGAAAAACTGTTTTTT
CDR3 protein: CASSYSGISNEKLFF

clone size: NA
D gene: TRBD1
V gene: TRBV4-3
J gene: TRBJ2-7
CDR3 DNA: TGCGCCAGCAGCCAGGAAGAGGACAGGGACGAGCAGTACTTC
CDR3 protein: CASSQEEDRDEQYF

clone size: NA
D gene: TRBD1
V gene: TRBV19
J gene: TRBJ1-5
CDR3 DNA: TGTGCCAGTAGTATTTACGGACAGGGGAGCAATCAGCCCCAGCATTTT
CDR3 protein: CASSIYGQGSNQPQHF

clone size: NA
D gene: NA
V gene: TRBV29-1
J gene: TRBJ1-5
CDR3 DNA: TGCAGCGTAGTTGTGAGTACAGCTAATCAGCCCCAGCATTTT
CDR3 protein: CSVVVSTANQPQHF

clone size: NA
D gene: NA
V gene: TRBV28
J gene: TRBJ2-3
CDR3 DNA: TGTGCCACTTACAAGGTACAACCTAGCACAGATACGCAGTATTTT
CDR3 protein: CATYKVQPSTDTQYF

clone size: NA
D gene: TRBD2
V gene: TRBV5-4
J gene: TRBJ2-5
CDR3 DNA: TGTGCCAGCAGCATCCCTAGCGGTCCCCAAGAGACCCAGTACTTC
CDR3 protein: CASSIPSGPQETQYF

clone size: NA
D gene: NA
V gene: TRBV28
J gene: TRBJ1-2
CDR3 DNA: TGTGCCAGCAGTCGGACGCTTGGCTACACCTTC
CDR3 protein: CASSRTLGYTF

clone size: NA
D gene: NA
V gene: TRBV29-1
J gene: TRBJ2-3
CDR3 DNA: TGCAGCGTTGAGGTCAGCACAGATACGCAGTATTTT
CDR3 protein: CSVEVSTDTQYF

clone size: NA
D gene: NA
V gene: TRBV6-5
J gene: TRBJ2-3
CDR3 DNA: TGTGCCAGCCGAGGAACTAGCAAAGATACGCAGTATTTT
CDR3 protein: CASRGTSKDTQYF

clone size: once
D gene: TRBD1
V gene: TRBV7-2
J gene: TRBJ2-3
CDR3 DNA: TGTGCCAGCAGCTGGGACAGGGGGGATACGCAGTATTTT
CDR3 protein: CASSWDRGDTQYF

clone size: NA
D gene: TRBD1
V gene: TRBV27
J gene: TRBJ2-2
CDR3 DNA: TGTGCCAGCAGAGCCGGGACAGGGGAAATGGACTACACCGGGGAGCTGTTTTTT
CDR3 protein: CASRAGTGEMDYTGELFF

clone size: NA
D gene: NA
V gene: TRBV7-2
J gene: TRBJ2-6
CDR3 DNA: TGTGCCAGCAGCCAGAAGGGCTCTGGGGCCAACGTCCTGACTTTC
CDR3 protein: CASSQKGSGANVLTF

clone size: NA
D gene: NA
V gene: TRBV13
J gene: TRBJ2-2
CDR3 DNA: NA
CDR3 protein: CASSLTFGDVLFF

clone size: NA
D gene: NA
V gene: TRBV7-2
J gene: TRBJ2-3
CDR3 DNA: TGTGCCAGCGGGGAGGCTAAGGTTACGCAGTATTTT
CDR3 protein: CASGEAKVTQYF

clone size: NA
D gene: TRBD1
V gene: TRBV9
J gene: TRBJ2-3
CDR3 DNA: TGTGCCAGCAGCGCCCCTCAACAGGGGGGAAGAGATACGCAGTATTTT
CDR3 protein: CASSAPQQGGRDTQYF

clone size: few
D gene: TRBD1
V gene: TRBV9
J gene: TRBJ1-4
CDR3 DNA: TGTGCCAGCAGCCCTCGGACAGGGATAGGTGAAAAACTGTTTTTT
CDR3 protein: CASSPRTGIGEKLFF

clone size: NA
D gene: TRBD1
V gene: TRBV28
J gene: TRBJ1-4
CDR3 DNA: TGTGCCAGCAGCCTCGACAGGGGGAGGGAAAAACTGTTTTTT
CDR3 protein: CASSLDRGREKLFF

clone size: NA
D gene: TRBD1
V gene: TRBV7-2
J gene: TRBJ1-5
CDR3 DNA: TGTGCCAGCAGCTTAGGAACAGGGGCGAAGCATTTT
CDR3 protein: CASSLGTGAKHF

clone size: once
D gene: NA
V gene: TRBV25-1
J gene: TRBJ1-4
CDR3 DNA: TGTGCCAGCAGCAGGGTGTTTGGTGAAAAACTGTTTTTT
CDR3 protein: CASSRVFGEKLFF

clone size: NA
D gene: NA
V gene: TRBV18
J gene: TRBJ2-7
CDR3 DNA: TGTGCCAGCTCATCCACTTACGAGCAGTACTTC
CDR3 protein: CASSSTYEQYF

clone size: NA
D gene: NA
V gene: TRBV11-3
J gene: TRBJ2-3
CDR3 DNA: TGTGCCAGCAGCTTTAGTGGGGTCAGCACAGATACGCAGTATTTT
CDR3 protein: CASSFSGVSTDTQYF

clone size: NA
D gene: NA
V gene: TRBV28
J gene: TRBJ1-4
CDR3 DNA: TGTGCCAGCAGCCCCCCCCCGGGTGGGCATGAAAAACTGTTTTTT
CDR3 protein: CASSPPPGGHEKLFF

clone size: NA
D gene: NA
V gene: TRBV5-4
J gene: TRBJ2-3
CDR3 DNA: TGTGCCAGCACCAGGGATAGCGGCACAGATACGCAGTATTTT
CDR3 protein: CASTRDSGTDTQYF

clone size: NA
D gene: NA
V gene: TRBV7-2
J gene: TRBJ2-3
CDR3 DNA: TGTGCCAGCAGCTTATGGAGGGGAACAAGCACAGATACGCAGTATTTT
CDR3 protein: CASSLWRGTSTDTQYF

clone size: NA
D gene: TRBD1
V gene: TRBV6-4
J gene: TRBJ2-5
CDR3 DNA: TGTGCCAGCAGTGACGGACAGGGCGAGACCCAGTACTTC
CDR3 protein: CASSDGQGETQYF

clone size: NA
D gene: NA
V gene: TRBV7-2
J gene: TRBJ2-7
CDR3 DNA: TGTGCCAGCAGCTCCCAACGGGGGCAATACGAGCAGTACTTC
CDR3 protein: CASSSQRGQYEQYF

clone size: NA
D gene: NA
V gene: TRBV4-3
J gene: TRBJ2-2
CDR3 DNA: TGCGCCAGCAGCCAAGAGGAGCGGGCCACCGGGGAGCTGTTTTTT
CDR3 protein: CASSQEERATGELFF

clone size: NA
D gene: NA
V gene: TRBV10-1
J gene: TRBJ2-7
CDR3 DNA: TGCGCCAGCGCCGGACTAGGGGGCACCTACGAGCAGTACTTC
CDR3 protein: CASAGLGGTYEQYF

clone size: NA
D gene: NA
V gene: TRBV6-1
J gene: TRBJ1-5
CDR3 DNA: TGTGCCAGCAGTGGAGATCAGCCCCAGCATTTT
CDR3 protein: CASSGDQPQHF

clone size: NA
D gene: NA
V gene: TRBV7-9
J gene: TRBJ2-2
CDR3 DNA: TGTGCCAGCAGCTTTTCAGGGAACACCGGGGAGCTGTTTTTT
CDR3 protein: CASSFSGNTGELFF

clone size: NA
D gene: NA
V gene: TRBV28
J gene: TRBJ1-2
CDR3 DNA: TGTGCCAGCAGCCCCCCCCGGTGGGGCTACACCTTC
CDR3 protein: CASSPPRWGYTF

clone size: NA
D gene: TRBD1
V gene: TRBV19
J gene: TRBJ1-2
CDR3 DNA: TGTGCCAGTACCATTGGACAGGGTGGCACTAACTATGGCTACACCTTC
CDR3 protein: CASTIGQGGTNYGYTF

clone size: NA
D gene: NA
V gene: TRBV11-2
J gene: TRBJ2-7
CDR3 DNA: TGTGCCAGCAGCTTAGACAGGCCCAGTACCTACGAGCAGTACTTC
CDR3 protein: CASSLDRPSTYEQYF

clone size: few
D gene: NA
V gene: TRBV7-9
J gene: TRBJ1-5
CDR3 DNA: TGTGCCAGCAGCCGGGACACAAATCAGCCCCAGCATTTT
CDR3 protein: CASSRDTNQPQHF